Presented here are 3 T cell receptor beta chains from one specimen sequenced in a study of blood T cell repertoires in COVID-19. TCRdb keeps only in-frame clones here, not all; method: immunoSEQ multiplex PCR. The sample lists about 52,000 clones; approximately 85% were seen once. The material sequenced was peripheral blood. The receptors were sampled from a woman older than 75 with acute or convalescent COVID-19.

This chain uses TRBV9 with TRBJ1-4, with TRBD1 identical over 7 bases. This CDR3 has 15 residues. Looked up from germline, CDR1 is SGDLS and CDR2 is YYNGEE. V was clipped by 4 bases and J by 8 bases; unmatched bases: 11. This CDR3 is CASSNQGGLREKLFF. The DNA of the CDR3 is TGTGCCAGCAGCAACCAGGGGGGTCTAAGGGAAAAACTGTTTTTT.

Written as DNA, the CDR3 is TGTGCCAGCAGTGAAGCAGGGACAGGGAACACCGGGGAGCTGTTTTTT. Protein product: CASSEAGTGNTGELFF. The rearrangement joins TRBV2 to TRBJ2-2; 8 bases align to TRBD1. CDR1 and CDR2 (germline): SNHLY, FYNNEI. This CDR3 is 16 amino acids long. V lost 0 bases, J lost 1 base, and 1 base stayed unmatched. Variable domain in full (rest from reference TRBV2 and TRBJ2-2): EPEVTQTPSHQVTQMGQEVILRCVPISNHLYFYWYRQILGQKVEFLVSFYNNEISEKSEIFDDQFSVERPDGSNFTLKIRSTKLEDSAMYFCASSEAGTGNTGELFFGEGSRLTVL.

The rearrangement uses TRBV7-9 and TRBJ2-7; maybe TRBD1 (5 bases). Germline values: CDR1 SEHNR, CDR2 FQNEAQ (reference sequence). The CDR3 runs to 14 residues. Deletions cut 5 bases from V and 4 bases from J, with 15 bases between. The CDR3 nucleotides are TGTGCCAGCAGCAAAGAGACCAGGGTTTACGAGCAGTACTTC. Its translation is CASSKETRVYEQYF.